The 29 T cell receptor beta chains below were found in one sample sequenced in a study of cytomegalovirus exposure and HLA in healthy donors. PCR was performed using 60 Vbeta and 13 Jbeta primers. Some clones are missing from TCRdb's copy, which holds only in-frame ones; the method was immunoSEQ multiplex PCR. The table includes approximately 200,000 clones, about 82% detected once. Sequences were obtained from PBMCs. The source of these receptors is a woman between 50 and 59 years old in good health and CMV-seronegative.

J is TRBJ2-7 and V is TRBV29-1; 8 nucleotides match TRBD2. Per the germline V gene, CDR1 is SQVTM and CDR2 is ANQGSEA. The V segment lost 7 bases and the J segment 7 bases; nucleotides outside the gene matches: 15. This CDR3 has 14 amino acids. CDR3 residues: CSARSAGAPGEQYF. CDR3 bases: TGCAGCGCCCGCTCAGCGGGAGCCCCGGGGGAGCAGTACTTC.

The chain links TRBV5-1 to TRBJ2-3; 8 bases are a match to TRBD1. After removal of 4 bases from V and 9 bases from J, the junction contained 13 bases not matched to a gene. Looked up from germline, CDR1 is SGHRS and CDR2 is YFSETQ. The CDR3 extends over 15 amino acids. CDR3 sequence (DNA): TGCGCCAGCAGCATTGGACAGGGTGGTGCGTTAACGCAGTATTTT. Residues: CASSIGQGGALTQYF.

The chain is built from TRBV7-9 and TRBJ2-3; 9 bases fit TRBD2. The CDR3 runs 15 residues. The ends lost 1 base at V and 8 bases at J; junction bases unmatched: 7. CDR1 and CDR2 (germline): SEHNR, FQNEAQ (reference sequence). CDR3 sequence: CASSLDAGGPGTQYF. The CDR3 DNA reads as TGTGCCAGCAGCTTAGACGCGGGAGGGCCAGGTACGCAGTATTTT.

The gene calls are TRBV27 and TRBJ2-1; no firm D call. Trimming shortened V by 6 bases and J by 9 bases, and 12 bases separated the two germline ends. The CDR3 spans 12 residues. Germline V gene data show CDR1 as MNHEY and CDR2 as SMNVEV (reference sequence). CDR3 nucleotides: TGTGCCAGCAGGGCCGGCGGTCTTGAGCAGTTCTTC. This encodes CASRAGGLEQFF.

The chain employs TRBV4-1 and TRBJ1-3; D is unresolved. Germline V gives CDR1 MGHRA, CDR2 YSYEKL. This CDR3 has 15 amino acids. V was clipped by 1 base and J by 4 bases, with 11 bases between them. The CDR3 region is CASSQVGGRGNTIYF. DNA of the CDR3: TGCGCCAGCAGCCAAGTAGGAGGGAGGGGAAACACCATATATTTT.

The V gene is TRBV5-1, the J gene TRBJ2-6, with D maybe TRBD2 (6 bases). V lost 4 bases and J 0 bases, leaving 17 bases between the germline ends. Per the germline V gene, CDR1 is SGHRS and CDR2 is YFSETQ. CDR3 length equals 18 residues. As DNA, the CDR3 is TGCGCCAGCAGCCGGCGCTCGACTAGAGACTCTGGGGCCAACGTCCTGACTTTC. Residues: CASSRRSTRDSGANVLTF.

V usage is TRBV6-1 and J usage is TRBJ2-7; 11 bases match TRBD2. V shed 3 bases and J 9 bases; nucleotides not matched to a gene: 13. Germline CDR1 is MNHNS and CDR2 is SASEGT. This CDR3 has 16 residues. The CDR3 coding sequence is TGTGCCAGCAGTGAGGGAGGGACTAGCGGCCGTACGGGGCAGTACTTC. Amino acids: CASSEGGTSGRTGQYF.

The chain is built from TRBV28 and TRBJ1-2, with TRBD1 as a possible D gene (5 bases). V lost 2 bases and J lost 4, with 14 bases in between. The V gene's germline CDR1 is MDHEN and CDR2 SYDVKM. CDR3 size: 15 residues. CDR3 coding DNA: TGTGCCAGCAGTTTAGCGGGCCTCGGGGGCTATGGCTACACCTTC. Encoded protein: CASSLAGLGGYGYTF.

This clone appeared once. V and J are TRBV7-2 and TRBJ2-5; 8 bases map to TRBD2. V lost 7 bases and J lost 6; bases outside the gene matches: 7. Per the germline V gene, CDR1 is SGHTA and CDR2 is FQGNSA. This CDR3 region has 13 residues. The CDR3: CASTGGGVKTQYF. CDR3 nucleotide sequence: TGTGCCAGCACCGGGGGGGGAGTAAAGACCCAGTACTTC.

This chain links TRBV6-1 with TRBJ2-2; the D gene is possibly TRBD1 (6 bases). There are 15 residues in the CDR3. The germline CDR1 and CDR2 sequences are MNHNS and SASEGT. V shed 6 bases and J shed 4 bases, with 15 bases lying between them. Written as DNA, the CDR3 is TGTGCCAGCAGCCCCACGCAGGGGACCACCGGGGAGCTGTTTTTT. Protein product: CASSPTQGTTGELFF.

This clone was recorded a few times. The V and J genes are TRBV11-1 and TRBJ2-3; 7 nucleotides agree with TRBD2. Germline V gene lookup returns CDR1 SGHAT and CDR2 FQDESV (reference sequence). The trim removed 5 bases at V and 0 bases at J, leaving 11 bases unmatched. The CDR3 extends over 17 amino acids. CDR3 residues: CASSPRPSGPSTDTQYF. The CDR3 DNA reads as TGTGCCAGCAGCCCCCGCCCTAGCGGACCAAGCACAGATACGCAGTATTTT.

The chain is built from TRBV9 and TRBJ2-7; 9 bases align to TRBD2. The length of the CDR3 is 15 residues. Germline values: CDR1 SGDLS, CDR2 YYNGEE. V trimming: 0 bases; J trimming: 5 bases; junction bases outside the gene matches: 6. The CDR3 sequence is CASSVGSGSVDEQYF. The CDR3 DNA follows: TGTGCCAGCAGCGTAGGTAGCGGGAGTGTCGACGAGCAGTACTTC.

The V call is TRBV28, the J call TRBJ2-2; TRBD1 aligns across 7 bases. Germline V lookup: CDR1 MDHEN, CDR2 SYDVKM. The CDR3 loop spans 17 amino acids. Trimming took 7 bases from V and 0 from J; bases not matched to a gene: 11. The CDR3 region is CASTFRLGQANTGELFF. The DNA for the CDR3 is TGTGCCAGCACTTTTCGGCTAGGACAGGCGAACACCGGGGAGCTGTTTTTT.

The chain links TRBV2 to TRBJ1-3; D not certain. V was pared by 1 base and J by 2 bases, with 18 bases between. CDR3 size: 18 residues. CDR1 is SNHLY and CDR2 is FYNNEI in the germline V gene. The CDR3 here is CASSEDVTDPGTGNTIYF. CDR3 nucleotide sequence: TGTGCCAGCAGTGAAGACGTCACAGACCCGGGAACTGGAAACACCATATATTTT.

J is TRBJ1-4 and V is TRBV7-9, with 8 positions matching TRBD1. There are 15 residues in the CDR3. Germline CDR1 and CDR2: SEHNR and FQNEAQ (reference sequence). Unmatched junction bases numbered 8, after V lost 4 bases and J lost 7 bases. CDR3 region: CASSSDRVGREKLFF. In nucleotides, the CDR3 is TGTGCCAGCAGCTCGGACAGGGTGGGGCGTGAAAAACTGTTTTTT.

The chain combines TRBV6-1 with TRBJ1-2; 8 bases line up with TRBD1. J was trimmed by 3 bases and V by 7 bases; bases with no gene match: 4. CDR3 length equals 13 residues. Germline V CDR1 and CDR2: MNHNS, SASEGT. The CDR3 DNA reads TGTGCCAGCACGGCAGGGGGCTACTATGGCTACACCTTC. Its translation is CASTAGGYYGYTF.

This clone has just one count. The CDR3 sequence is CAWRVQTSGGPYNEQFF. For the CDR3, the DNA is TGTGCCTGGAGAGTTCAGACTAGCGGGGGGCCCTACAATGAGCAGTTCTTC. The rearrangement joins TRBV30 to TRBJ2-1; 13 positions agree with TRBD2. J lost 2 bases, V lost 3 bases, and 7 bases had no gene match. The CDR3 has 17 amino acids. Germline loops: CDR1 GTSNPN, CDR2 SVGIG (reference sequence). The full variable domain, in which reference TRBV30 and TRBJ2-1 provide the parts outside the CDR3, is SQTIHQWPATLVQPVGSPLSLECTVEGTSNPNLYWYRQAAGRGLQLLFYSVGIGQISSEVPQNLSASRPQDRQFILSSKKLLLSDSGFYLCAWRVQTSGGPYNEQFFGPGTRLTVL.

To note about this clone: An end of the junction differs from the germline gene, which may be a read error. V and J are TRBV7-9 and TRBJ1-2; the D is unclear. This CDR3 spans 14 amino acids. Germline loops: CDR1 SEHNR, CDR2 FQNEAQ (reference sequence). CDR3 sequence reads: CSSSESRDPYGYTF. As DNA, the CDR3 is TGTTCCAGCAGCGAGAGCCGGGATCCTTATGGCTACACCTTC.

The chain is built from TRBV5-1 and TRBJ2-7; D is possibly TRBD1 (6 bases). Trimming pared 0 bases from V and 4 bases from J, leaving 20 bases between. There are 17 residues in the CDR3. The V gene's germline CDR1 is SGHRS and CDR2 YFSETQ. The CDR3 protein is CASSLGVGGRGPYEQYF. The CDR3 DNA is TGCGCCAGCAGCTTGGGGGTTGGGGGCAGGGGCCCTTACGAGCAGTACTTC.

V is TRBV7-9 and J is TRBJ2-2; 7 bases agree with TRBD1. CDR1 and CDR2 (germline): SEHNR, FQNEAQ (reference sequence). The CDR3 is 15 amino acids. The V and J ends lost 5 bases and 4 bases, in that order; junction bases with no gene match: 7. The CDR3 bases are TGTGCCAGCAGCCCCGGGGACAGACCCACCGGGGAGCTGTTTTTT. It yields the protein CASSPGDRPTGELFF. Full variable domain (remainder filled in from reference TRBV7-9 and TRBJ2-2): DTGVSQNPRHKITKRGQNVTFRCDPISEHNRLYWYRQTLGQGPEFLTYFQNEAQLEKSRLLSDRFSAERPKGSFSTLEIQRTEQGDSAMYLCASSPGDRPTGELFFGEGSRLTVL.

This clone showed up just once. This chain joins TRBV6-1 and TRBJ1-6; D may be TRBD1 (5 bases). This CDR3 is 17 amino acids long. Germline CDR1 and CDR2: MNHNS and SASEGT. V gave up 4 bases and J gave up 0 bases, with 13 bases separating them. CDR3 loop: CASSVRQRSSYNSPLHF. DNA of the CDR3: TGTGCCAGCAGTGTGCGACAGAGGAGCTCCTATAATTCACCCCTCCACTTT.

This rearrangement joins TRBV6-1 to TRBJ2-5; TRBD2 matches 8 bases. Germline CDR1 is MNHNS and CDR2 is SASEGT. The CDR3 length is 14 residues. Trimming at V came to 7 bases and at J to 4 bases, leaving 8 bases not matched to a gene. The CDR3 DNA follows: TGTGCCAGCATTACGGGGGGGTTGGGAGAGACCCAGTACTTC. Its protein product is CASITGGLGETQYF.

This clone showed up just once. The CDR3 loop is CASNANTGTRGTQYF. CDR3 in DNA: TGCGCCAGCAACGCAAACACCGGGACAAGGGGGACCCAGTACTTC. The rearrangement links TRBV5-1 to TRBJ2-5; TRBD1 might be the D (6 bases). This CDR3 contains 15 residues. V was pared by 6 bases and J by 7 bases, with 22 bases between. The germline gives CDR1 SGHRS, CDR2 YFSETQ.

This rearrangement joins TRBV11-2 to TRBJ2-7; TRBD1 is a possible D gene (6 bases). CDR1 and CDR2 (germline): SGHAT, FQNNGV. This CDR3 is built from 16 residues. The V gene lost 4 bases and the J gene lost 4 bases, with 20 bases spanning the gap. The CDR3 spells CASSSIAPTDSYEQYF. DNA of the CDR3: TGTGCCAGCAGCTCCATAGCCCCCACGGACAGTTACGAGCAGTACTTC. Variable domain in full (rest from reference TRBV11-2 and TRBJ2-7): EAGVAQSPRYKIIEKRQSVAFWCNPISGHATLYWYQQILGQGPKLLIQFQNNGVVDDSQLPKDRFSAERLKGVDSTLKIQPAKLEDSAVYLCASSSIAPTDSYEQYFGPGTRLTVT.

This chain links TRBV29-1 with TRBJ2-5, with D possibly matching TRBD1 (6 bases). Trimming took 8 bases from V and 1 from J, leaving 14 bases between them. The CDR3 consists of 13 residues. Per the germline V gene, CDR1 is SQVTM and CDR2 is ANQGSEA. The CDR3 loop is CSPSTGSQETQYF. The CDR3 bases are TGCAGCCCCAGCACAGGGAGCCAAGAGACCCAGTACTTC.

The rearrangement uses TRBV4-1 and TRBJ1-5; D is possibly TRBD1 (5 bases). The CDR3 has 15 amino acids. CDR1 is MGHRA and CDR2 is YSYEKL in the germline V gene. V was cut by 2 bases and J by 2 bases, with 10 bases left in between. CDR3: CASSQSEQGNQPQHF. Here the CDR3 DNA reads TGCGCCAGCAGCCAAAGCGAACAGGGCAATCAGCCCCAGCATTTT.

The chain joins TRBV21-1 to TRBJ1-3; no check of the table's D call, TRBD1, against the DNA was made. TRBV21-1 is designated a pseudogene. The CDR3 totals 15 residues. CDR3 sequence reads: CASSKRRGTGNTIYF. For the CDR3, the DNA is TGTGCCAGCAGCAAACGCAGGGGCACAGGAAACACCATATATTTT.

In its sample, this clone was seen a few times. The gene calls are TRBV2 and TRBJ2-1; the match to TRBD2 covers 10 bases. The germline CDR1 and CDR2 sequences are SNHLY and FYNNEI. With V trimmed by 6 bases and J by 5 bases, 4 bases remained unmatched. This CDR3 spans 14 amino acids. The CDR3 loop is CASSPGLANNEQFF. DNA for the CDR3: TGTGCCAGCAGCCCGGGACTAGCGAACAATGAGCAGTTCTTC.

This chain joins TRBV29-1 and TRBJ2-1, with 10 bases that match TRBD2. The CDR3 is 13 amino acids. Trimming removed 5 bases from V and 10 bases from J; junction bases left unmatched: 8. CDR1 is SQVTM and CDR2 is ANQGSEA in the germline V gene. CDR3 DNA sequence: TGCAGCGTTCGGGCTAGCGGGAGAGGGGAGCAGTTCTTC. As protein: CSVRASGRGEQFF.